One sample yielded the 19 T cell receptor beta chains listed below, sequenced in a study of identical twins. TCRdb reprocessed the 5' RACE reads with MiXCR, giving one entry per CDR3 protein. The sample yields approximately 690,000 distinct CDR3 sequences, 5.5% to 6.5% seen once. Sequencing was performed on naive T cells sorted from blood. These receptors came from a young man in good health.

The table lists this clonotype with many counts. This chain connects TRBV7-8 to TRBJ2-7, with 7 positions matching TRBD2. The CDR3 has 15 residues. CDR1 is SGHVS, CDR2 FQNEAQ, per germline. V dropped 5 bases and J dropped 2; count of bases not matched to a gene: 9. The CDR3, as DNA: TGTGCCAGCAGCCCCCGGGGGAGGGAAACCTACGAGCAGTACGTC. Its translation is CASSPRGRETYEQYV.

This clonotype showed up many times. The J gene is TRBJ2-2, the V gene TRBV6-5, with D uncertain. Germline loops: CDR1 MNHEY, CDR2 SVGAGI. The CDR3 extends over 14 amino acids. V gave up 0 bases and J gave up 3 bases, with 5 bases separating them. The CDR3 spells CASSYSAHTGELFF. CDR3 coding DNA: TGTGCCAGCAGTTACTCAGCACACACCGGGGAGCTGTTTTTT.

Many counts were recorded for this clonotype. V usage is TRBV12-3 or TRBV12-4 and J usage is TRBJ1-2; 8 bases align to TRBD1. This CDR3 region has 14 residues. V shed 3 bases, J shed 2 bases, and the junction held 2 bases outside the gene matches. CDR3 residues: CASSFTGGNYGYTF. DNA for the CDR3: TGTGCCAGCAGTTTTACAGGGGGGAACTATGGCTACACCTTC.

This chain links TRBV11-2 with TRBJ2-3; 10 bases map to TRBD2. The J segment lost 1 base and the V segment lost 4 bases, leaving 5 bases of the junction unmatched. The germline CDR1 and CDR2 sequences are SGHAT and FQNNGV. The CDR3 length is 16 residues. CDR3 nucleotide sequence: TGTGCCAGCAGCTATCTAGCGGGAGTAGGCACAGATACGCAGTATTTT. Amino acids: CASSYLAGVGTDTQYF.

This clonotype was detected a few times. This rearrangement joins TRBV20-1 to TRBJ1-2; TRBD1 matches at 7 bases. Looked up from germline, CDR1 is DFQATT and CDR2 is SNEGSKA (reference sequence). V shed 7 bases and J 6 bases; nucleotides not matched to a gene: 2. There are 10 residues in the CDR3. The CDR3 region has the DNA TGCAGTGGGGGACAGAATGGCTACACCTTC. Protein sequence: CSGGQNGYTF.

This clonotype has ten or more counts. This sequence joins TRBV29-1 and TRBJ2-1; 12 nucleotides line up with TRBD2. V was clipped by 3 bases and J by 6 bases; unmatched bases: 3. The CDR3 consists of 14 residues. CDR1 and CDR2 (germline): SQVTM, ANQGSEA. CDR3 in amino acids: CSVELLAGGNEQFF. Here the CDR3 DNA reads TGCAGCGTTGAGTTACTAGCGGGAGGCAATGAGCAGTTCTTC.

This clonotype was seen at least ten times. J is TRBJ2-3 and V is TRBV6-1; D call uncertain. The CDR3 spans 14 residues. Germline V lookup: CDR1 MNHNS, CDR2 SASEGT. V dropped 6 bases and J dropped 0 bases, with 10 bases sitting between them. CDR3: CASRPYTSTDTQYF. CDR3 sequence (DNA): TGTGCCAGCAGACCGTATACTAGCACAGATACGCAGTATTTT.

The sample holds many counts of this clonotype. The J gene is TRBJ2-2, the V gene TRBV5-1, with a weak D call TRBD1 (6 bases). The CDR3 spans 17 residues. Germline CDR1 is SGHRS and CDR2 is YFSETQ. The V and J ends lost 2 bases and 2 bases respectively, with 16 bases between them. Here the CDR3 reads CASSLQATGVNTGELFF. CDR3 in DNA: TGCGCCAGCAGCTTACAGGCGACAGGAGTTAACACCGGGGAGCTGTTTTTT.

This clonotype occurred many times. The rearrangement joins TRBV6-2 or TRBV6-3 to TRBJ2-1; D unclear. CDR1 and CDR2 from the germline V gene are MNHEY and SVGEGT. The CDR3 covers 12 residues. The V gene lost 7 bases and the J gene lost 5 bases, with 9 bases spanning the gap. CDR3 residues: CASNNLNNEQFF. The CDR3 DNA reads as TGTGCCAGCAATAACCTCAACAATGAGCAGTTCTTC.

This clonotype was seen more than once but under ten times. The gene calls are TRBV14 and TRBJ2-7, with 7 bases that match TRBD1. This CDR3 spans 15 amino acids. Germline-derived CDR1 and CDR2 are SGHDN and FVKESK. With 0 bases clipped from V and 4 bases from J, the junction kept 6 bases outside the gene matches. CDR3 DNA sequence: TGTGCCAGCAGCCAAGACCTGGACAGGTATTACGAGCAGTACTTC. Translation gives CASSQDLDRYYEQYF. Filled out from reference TRBV14 and TRBJ2-7, the complete variable domain reads EAGVTQFPSHSVIEKGQTVTLRCDPISGHDNLYWYRRVMGKEIKFLLHFVKESKQDESGMPNNRFLAERTGGTYSTLKVQPAELEDSGVYFCASSQDLDRYYEQYFGPGTRLTVT.

This clonotype came up many times. The CDR3 is CASRRTSTGELFF. The CDR3 DNA reads TGTGCCAGCAGACGCACTAGCACCGGGGAGCTGTTTTTT. The chain couples TRBV6-6 to TRBJ2-2; possible D gene TRBD2, 5 bases. Deletions cut 6 bases from V and 4 bases from J, with 9 bases between. Per the germline V gene, CDR1 is MNHNY and CDR2 is SVGAGI (reference sequence). The CDR3 consists of 13 residues.

Of note for this clonotype: This may come from a read error, since a much larger clone is one base off. Lacking the conserved final phenylalanine or tryptophan, this CDR3 likely reflects a read error. The V gene is TRBV5-1, the J gene TRBJ1-3; no clear D gene. Trimming left V 9 bases short and J 0 bases short, with 16 bases between. The CDR3 sequence is 15 residues long. Germline V gene lookup returns CDR1 SGHRS and CDR2 YFSETQ. The CDR3 DNA reads TGCGCCACCCGGGAGCAGCCCAGCTCTGGAAACACCATATATTGT. Its protein product is CATREQPSSGNTIYC.

The CDR3 spells CATSREEGGYEQYF. Written as DNA, the CDR3 is TGTGCCACCAGCCGCGAGGAAGGGGGCTACGAGCAGTACTTC. V usage is TRBV15 and J usage is TRBJ2-7; D is perhaps TRBD1 (6 bases). In germline, CDR1 is LNHNV, CDR2 YYDKDF (reference sequence). The V end was cut by 5 bases, the J end by 3 bases, with 14 bases between. The CDR3 spans 14 residues.

This clonotype appeared a few times. The chain recombines TRBV12-3 or TRBV12-4 with TRBJ2-3; TRBD2 agrees at 9 bases. The CDR3 is 17 residues long. After removal of 3 bases from V and 1 base from J, the junction contained 8 bases not matched to a gene. CDR3 in DNA: TGTGCCAGCAGTTTCTGGGAAAAGCGGGGGGGCACAGATACGCAGTATTTT. Translated: CASSFWEKRGGTDTQYF.

This clonotype occurred many times. The gene calls are TRBV12-3 or TRBV12-4 and TRBJ2-2, with TRBD2 identical over 10 bases. This CDR3 spans 14 amino acids. Trimming took 7 bases from V and 3 from J; bases not matched to a gene: 2. The CDR3 region is CASTTSGDTGELFF. Here the CDR3 DNA reads TGTGCCAGCACCACTAGCGGGGACACCGGGGAGCTGTTTTTT.

This chain connects TRBV5-5 to TRBJ2-3; TRBD2 is a possible D gene (6 bases). This CDR3 region has 15 residues. CDR1 is SGHKS and CDR2 is YYEKEE in the germline V gene (reference sequence). The V end lost 0 bases, the J end lost 6 bases, and 14 bases lay between the germline ends. The CDR3 loop reads CASSLATAGPDTQYF. The CDR3 DNA reads TGTGCCAGCAGCTTGGCCACGGCGGGACCTGATACGCAGTATTTT. Full variable domain (outside the CDR3, taken from reference TRBV5-5 and TRBJ2-3): DAGVTQSPTHLIKTRGQQVTLRCSPISGHKSVSWYQQVLGQGPQFIFQYYEKEERGRGNFPDRFSARQFPNYSSELNVNALLLGDSALYLCASSLATAGPDTQYFGPGTRLTVL.

In this sample, this clonotype turned up a few times. This rearrangement joins TRBV10-3 to TRBJ2-7; D may be TRBD1 (7 bases). Trimming shortened V by 4 bases and J by 0 bases, and 19 bases separated the two germline ends. From germline, CDR1 is ENHRY and CDR2 SYGVKD. The CDR3 has 17 residues. The CDR3 DNA follows: TGTGCCATCAGTGCCGCAGGAGGGGGCCTAAGCTCCTACGAGCAGTACTTC. Residues: CAISAAGGGLSSYEQYF.

This clonotype was seen at least ten times. This rearrangement joins TRBV9 to TRBJ1-3; possibly TRBD1 for D (5 bases). This CDR3 contains 15 residues. V lost 2 bases and J lost 7, with 16 bases in between. Germline CDR1 SGDLS, CDR2 YYNGEE. The CDR3, as DNA: TGTGCCAGCAGCGTCGGCGCAGTGGAGGGGAACACCATATATTTT. This sequence encodes CASSVGAVEGNTIYF. Full variable domain (rest looked up from reference TRBV9 and TRBJ1-3): DSGVTQTPKHLITATGQRVTLRCSPRSGDLSVYWYQQSLDQGLQFLIQYYNGEERAKGNILERFSAQQFPDLHSELNLSSLELGDSALYFCASSVGAVEGNTIYFGEGSWLTVV.

In this sample, this clonotype turned up a few times. The V and J genes are TRBV4-3 and TRBJ2-3; D gene uncertain. The CDR3 sequence is 14 residues long. The germline CDR1 and CDR2 sequences are LGHNA and YSLEER. Trimming took off 0 bases at V and 3 bases at J, with 7 bases between the two ends. CDR3 protein: CASSQDPGTDTQYF. As DNA, the CDR3 is TGCGCCAGCAGCCAAGATCCAGGTACAGATACGCAGTATTTT.